This T cell receptor (beta chain) came from a study of blood T cells in healthy people across ages. Study results and caveats: Diversity was estimated from one million T cells, and these estimates were considered underestimates.

For the second PCR, which ran for 7 to 11 cycles, a sample-barcoded 5' primer and a J-beta primer mix were used. TCRdb recomputed calls from the 5' RACE reads with MiXCR, one row per CDR3 protein. The repertoire holds about a million distinct CDR3 sequences, roughly 51% seen once, with over 20% in the top ten. The V gene end was trimmed by 1 base and the J gene end by 6 bases; junction bases not matched to a gene: 1. The CDR3 has 12 amino acids. Germline CDR1 is DFQATT and CDR2 is SNEGSKA (reference sequence). A note on this clonotype: Its specificity is not known.

This TCR was recovered from a woman between 55 and 75 years old in good health. The source material was blood. The chain recombines TRBV20-1 with TRBJ2-3; 7 positions match TRBD2. Written as DNA, the CDR3 is TGCAGTGCTAGAGTCGGGGGGGATACGCAGTATTTT. It translates to CSARVGGDTQYF.